Described below is a single T cell receptor (beta chain) sequence and its context. What it binds is not known. The germline CDR1 and CDR2 sequences are LGHNT and FRNRAP. The CDR3 contains 16 residues. cDNA encoding TCR beta was synthesized via 5'RACE template switching incorporating UMIs. TCRdb derives one entry per CDR3 protein from the 5' RACE reads, leaving out DNA. This specimen shows about 460,000 distinct CDR3 sequences; the ten leading clones hold about 1.5%. The record originates from a study of T cells expressing NK-cell markers. Study as a whole: Sequenced donors, eight in total, included seven who were HCMV-seropositive and one who was seronegative. Study-level results: Similarly, these clonotypes led the CD3+CD56-NKG2C+ fraction as well in several donors.

The sample was blood T cells: a sorted CD56 or NKG2C T cell subset, CD4+ or CD8+ T cells, or bulk PBMC T cells (not recorded which). The V and J genes are TRBV12-5 and TRBJ2-5; TCRdb's D call of TRBD1 is untestable without DNA. The sequence was obtained from a woman between 45 and 65 years old in good health. Here the CDR3 reads CASGPNVGAAWETQYF.